This is a list of T cell receptor beta chains from one sample in a study of shared clonotypes between healthy human individuals. Method: immunoSEQ multiplex PCR; TCRdb's copy keeps in-frame clones and lacks some. The sample lists 730,000 or so clones, 60% to 80% occurring once. Sequencing was done on a sample of memory CD4+ T cells sorted from blood. These receptors were obtained from a woman in her twenties or thirties in good health. Both conserved end residues are part of each CDR3. The D gene is left open where the match is weak. Clone size is not always given. Where it is, it says once, few, many or a class for expanded clones.

v_call	j_call	d_call	clone_size	cdr3_aa	cdr3_nt
TRBV12-5	TRBJ2-5	-	-	CASGLGYGTQYF	TGTGCTAGTGGTTTGGGCTACGGGACCCAGTACTTC
TRBV27	TRBJ2-7	TRBD2	-	CASSSWTSGKAASYEQYF	TGTGCCAGCAGTTCTTGGACTAGCGGGAAAGCGGCATCCTACGAGCAGTACTTC
TRBV2	TRBJ2-7	-	once	CASSEQGIHYEQYF	TGTGCCAGCAGTGAACAGGGTATCCACTACGAGCAGTACTTC
TRBV5-1	TRBJ2-7	TRBD2	few	CASSGTSGGTIYEQYF	TGCGCCAGCAGCGGGACTAGCGGGGGAACTATCTACGAGCAGTACTTC
TRBV7-9	TRBJ2-7	-	-	CASSLTGYEQYF	TGTGCCAGCAGCTTGACAGGTTACGAGCAGTACTTC
TRBV5-1	TRBJ2-7	-	-	CASSSQSSYEQYF	TGCGCCAGCAGCTCCCAGTCTTCCTACGAGCAGTACTTC
TRBV6-6	TRBJ1-1	-	few	CASSRPTDQNTEAFF	TGTGCCAGCAGCCGACCAACGGACCAGAACACTGAAGCTTTCTTT
TRBV29-1	TRBJ1-1	-	-	CSVAGVSTEAFF	TGCAGCGTTGCTGGGGTTAGCACTGAAGCTTTCTTT
TRBV5-4	TRBJ1-2	TRBD1	-	CASSSPGQGVGGYTF	TGTGCCAGCAGCTCACCGGGACAGGGGGTCGGTGGCTACACCTTC
TRBV15	TRBJ2-3	-	-	CATSKGEPKPYF	TGTGCCACCAGCAAGGGGGAGCCGAAGCCGTATTTT
TRBV28	TRBJ2-6	-	-	CASSLGRVRGANVLTF	TGTGCCAGCAGTTTAGGGAGAGTGCGAGGGGCCAACGTCCTGACTTTC
TRBV2	TRBJ1-5	-	-	CASSVSPGQPQHF	TGTGCCAGCAGTGTGAGCCCCGGGCAGCCCCAGCATTTT
TRBV28	TRBJ1-4	-	-	CASSLIWGGEKLFF	TGTGCCAGCAGTTTGATTTGGGGGGGGGAAAAACTGTTTTTT
TRBV10-3	TRBJ2-1	TRBD1	few	CAISRQGSNNEQFF	TGTGCCATCAGCCGACAGGGATCGAACAATGAGCAGTTCTTC
TRBV27	TRBJ1-4	-	-	CASSSRWTAFNEKLFF	TGTGCCAGCAGTTCCAGGTGGACGGCCTTTAATGAAAAACTGTTTTTT
TRBV7-7	TRBJ1-3	-	-	CASSPQYGVGNTIYF	TGTGCCAGCAGCCCCCAGTACGGGGTTGGAAACACCATATATTTT
TRBV28	TRBJ2-1	-	-	CASSQGLYNEQFF	TGTGCCAGCAGCCAGGGACTTTACAATGAGCAGTTCTTC
TRBV14	TRBJ1-6	-	-	CASSQDTINSPLHF	TGTGCCAGCAGCCAGGACACGATTAATTCACCCCTCCACTTT
TRBV10-3	TRBJ2-7	TRBD1	few	CAISTGGHRDEQYF	TGTGCCATCTCCACAGGGGGGCATCGCGACGAGCAGTACTTC
TRBV10-3	TRBJ2-7	TRBD1	few	CAISGDRGLSYEQYF	TGTGCCATCAGTGGCGACAGGGGTCTTTCCTACGAGCAGTACTTC
TRBV6-5	TRBJ1-3	-	-	CASSYSSGFGGNTIYF	TGTGCCAGCAGTTACTCTTCGGGGTTTGGCGGAAACACCATATATTTT
TRBV4-1	TRBJ2-1	-	few	CASSQVGSATLNEQFF	TGCGCCAGCAGCCAAGTAGGTAGCGCCACCTTAAATGAGCAGTTCTTC
TRBV9	TRBJ2-2	-	once	CASSGYTGELFF	TGTGCCAGCAGCGGCTACACCGGGGAGCTGTTTTTT
TRBV6-1	TRBJ2-3	-	-	CASSLAPFTDTQYF	TGTGCCAGCAGTTTGGCTCCATTCACAGATACGCAGTATTTT
TRBV28	TRBJ1-4	-	-	CASSFLRGARGNEKLFF	TGTGCCAGCAGTTTTTTAAGGGGGGCGCGGGGTAATGAAAAACTGTTTTTT
TRBV21-1	TRBJ2-2	-	few	CASSPPVRVGRAENTGELFF	TGTGCCAGCAGCCCCCCAGTACGTGTCGGGAGGGCCGAGAACACCGGGGAGCTGTTTTTT
TRBV6-5	TRBJ1-1	-	few	CASRTGVEAFF	TGTGCCAGCAGGACGGGTGTCGAAGCTTTCTTT
TRBV4-1	TRBJ2-2	-	-	CASSQTPRGTGELFF	TGCGCCAGCAGCCAGACCCCCAGGGGAACCGGGGAGCTGTTTTTT
TRBV6-4	TRBJ2-1	TRBD2	once	CASSEGSASGFIDEQFF	TGTGCCAGCAGTGAAGGTTCGGCTAGCGGGTTCATAGATGAGCAGTTCTTC
TRBV5-1	TRBJ2-1	-	-	CASSSEGRFLYNEQFF	TGCGCCAGCAGCTCCGAGGGGCGGTTCCTCTACAATGAGCAGTTCTTC
TRBV9	TRBJ2-1	-	-	CASSGDTGLLNEQFF	TGTGCCAGCAGCGGGGACACGGGACTCCTCAATGAGCAGTTCTTC
TRBV14	TRBJ2-3	TRBD2	-	CASSLLAPWDTDTQYF	TGTGCCAGCAGCCTACTAGCGCCCTGGGACACAGATACGCAGTATTTT
TRBV28	TRBJ1-4	-	-	CASTGGNTNEKLFF	TGTGCCAGCACTGGAGGGAACACTAATGAAAAACTGTTTTTT
TRBV7-2	TRBJ2-3	TRBD2	few	CASSTGLAGPTDTQYF	TGTGCCAGCAGCACCGGACTAGCGGGGCCCACAGATACGCAGTATTTT
TRBV29-1	TRBJ1-4	TRBD1	-	CSVEEGAGGEKLFF	TGCAGCGTTGAAGAAGGGGCAGGGGGTGAAAAACTGTTTTTT
TRBV7-9	TRBJ2-7	-	-	CASSLTRVGVYEQYF	TGTGCCAGCAGCTTAACACGCGTTGGGGTCTACGAGCAGTACTTC
TRBV19	TRBJ2-7	TRBD1	-	CASRLQGAGSYEQYF	TGTGCCAGTAGGTTACAGGGGGCTGGTTCCTACGAGCAGTACTTC
TRBV10-3	TRBJ2-7	TRBD2	-	CAITVSGGADEQYF	TGTGCCATCACCGTTAGCGGGGGGGCGGACGAGCAGTACTTC
TRBV29-1	TRBJ2-7	-	once	CSVVSEQTAYEQYF	TGCAGCGTTGTCTCCGAACAGACCGCCTACGAGCAGTACTTC
TRBV9	TRBJ2-6	-	-	CASSVDAIPGANVLTF	TGTGCCAGCAGCGTAGATGCAATTCCTGGGGCCAACGTCCTGACTTTC